Below are 3 T cell receptor beta chains sequenced from a single sample in a study of cytotoxic CD8 clonotypes in ibrutinib-treated CLL. Measured with immunoSEQ multiplex PCR; TCRdb has only the in-frame clones, and not every one. The sample includes around 20,000 clones, approximately 68% of them seen just once. The source material was PBMCs, sampled after 24 months of ibrutinib treatment. The receptors shown here come from a human donor with chronic lymphocytic leukemia.

The chain links TRBV5-8 to TRBJ1-5; 10 bases match TRBD1. The germline V gene has CDR1 SGHTS and CDR2 YDEGEE. The CDR3 has 15 amino acids. Trimming took 5 bases from V and 3 from J; bases not matched to a gene: 5. CDR3 nucleotides: TGTGCCAGCAGTTCCGGGACAGGGGACAATCAGCCCCAGCATTTT. Protein sequence: CASSSGTGDNQPQHF.

The V gene is TRBV2, the J gene TRBJ2-6; D gene ambiguous. V lost 11 bases to trimming and J lost 0 bases, with 2 bases between them. The germline V gene encodes CDR1 SNHLY and CDR2 FYNNEI. The CDR3 is made up of 11 amino acids. The CDR3 coding sequence is TGTGCCGGCTCTGGGGCCAACGTCCTGACTTTC. Amino acids: CAGSGANVLTF.

The chain is built from TRBV11-1 and TRBJ2-5; D call uncertain. The J call may be wrong; the DNA end is better matched by TRBJ2-7. The germline gives CDR1 SGHAT, CDR2 FQDESV (reference sequence). The CDR3 is made up of 12 amino acids. In nucleotides, the CDR3 is TGTGCCAGCAGCTTAGACCGCTACGAGCAGTACTTC. It encodes CASSLDRYEQYF.